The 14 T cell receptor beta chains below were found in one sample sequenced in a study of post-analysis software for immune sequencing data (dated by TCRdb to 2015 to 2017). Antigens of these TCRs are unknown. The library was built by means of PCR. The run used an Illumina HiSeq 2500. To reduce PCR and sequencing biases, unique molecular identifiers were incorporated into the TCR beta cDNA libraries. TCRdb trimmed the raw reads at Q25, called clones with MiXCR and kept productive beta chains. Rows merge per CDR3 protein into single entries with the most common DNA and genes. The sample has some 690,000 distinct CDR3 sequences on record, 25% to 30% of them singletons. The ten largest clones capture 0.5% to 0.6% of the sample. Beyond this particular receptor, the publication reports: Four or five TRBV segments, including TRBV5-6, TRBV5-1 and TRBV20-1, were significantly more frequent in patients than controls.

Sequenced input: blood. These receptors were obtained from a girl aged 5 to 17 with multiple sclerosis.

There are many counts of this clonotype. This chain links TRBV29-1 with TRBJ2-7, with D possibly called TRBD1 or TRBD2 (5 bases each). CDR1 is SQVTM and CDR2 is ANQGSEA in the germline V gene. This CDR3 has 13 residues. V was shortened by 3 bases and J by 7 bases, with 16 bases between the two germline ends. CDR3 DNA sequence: TGCAGCGTTGAGAGATGGGACGGCCGGGAGCAGTACTTC. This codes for CSVERWDGREQYF.

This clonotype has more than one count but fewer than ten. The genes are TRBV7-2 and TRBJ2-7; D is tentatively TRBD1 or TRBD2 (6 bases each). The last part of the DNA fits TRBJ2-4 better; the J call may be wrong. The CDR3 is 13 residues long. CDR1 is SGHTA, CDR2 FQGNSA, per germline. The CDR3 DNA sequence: TGTGCCAGCCGTAGGGGGGCGAGGAACATTCAGTACTTC. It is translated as CASRRGARNIQYF.

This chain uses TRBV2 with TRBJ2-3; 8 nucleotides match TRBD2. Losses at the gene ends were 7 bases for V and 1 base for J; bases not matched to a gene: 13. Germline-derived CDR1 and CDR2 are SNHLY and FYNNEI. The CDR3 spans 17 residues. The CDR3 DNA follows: TGTGCCAGCAAGGCAGAAAGGATGACTAGCGGCACAGATACGCAGTATTTT. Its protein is CASKAERMTSGTDTQYF.

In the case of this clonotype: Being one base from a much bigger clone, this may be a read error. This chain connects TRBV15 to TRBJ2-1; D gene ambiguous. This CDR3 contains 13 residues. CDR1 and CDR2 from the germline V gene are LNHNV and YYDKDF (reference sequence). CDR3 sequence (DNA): TGTGCCACCAGCAAGGGCTCCCACAATGAGCAGTTCTTC. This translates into CATSKGSHNEQFF.

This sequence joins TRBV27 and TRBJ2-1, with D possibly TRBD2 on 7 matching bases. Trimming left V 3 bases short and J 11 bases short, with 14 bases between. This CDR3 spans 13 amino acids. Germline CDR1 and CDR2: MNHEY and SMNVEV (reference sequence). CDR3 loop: CASSLHGGGQQFF. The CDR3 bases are TGTGCCAGCAGTTTGCATGGCGGGGGCCAGCAGTTCTTC.

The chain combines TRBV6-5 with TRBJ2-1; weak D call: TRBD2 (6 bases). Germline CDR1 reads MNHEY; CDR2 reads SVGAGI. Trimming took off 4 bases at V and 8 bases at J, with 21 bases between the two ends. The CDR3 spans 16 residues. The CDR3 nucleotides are TGTGCCAGCAGTTCCATCGAGGGACTCTGGACCGATGAGCAGTTCTTC. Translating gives CASSSIEGLWTDEQFF.

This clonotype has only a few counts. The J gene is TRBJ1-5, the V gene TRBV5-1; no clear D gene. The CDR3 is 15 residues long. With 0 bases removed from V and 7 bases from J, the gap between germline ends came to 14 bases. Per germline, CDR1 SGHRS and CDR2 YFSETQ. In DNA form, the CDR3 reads TGCGCCAGCAGCTTGGATTCCGGGGATGAGCAGCCCCAGCATTTT. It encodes CASSLDSGDEQPQHF.

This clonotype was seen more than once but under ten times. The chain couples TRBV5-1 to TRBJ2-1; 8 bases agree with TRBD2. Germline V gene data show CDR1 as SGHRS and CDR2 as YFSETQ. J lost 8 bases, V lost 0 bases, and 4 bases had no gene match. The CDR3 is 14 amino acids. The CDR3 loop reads CASSLGREVDEQFF. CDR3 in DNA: TGCGCCAGCAGCTTGGGGCGGGAGGTAGATGAGCAGTTCTTC.

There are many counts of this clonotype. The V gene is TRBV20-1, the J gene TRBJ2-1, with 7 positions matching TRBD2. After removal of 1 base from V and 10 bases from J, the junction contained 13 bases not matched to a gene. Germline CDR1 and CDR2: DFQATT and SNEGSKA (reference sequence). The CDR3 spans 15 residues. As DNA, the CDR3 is TGCAGTGCTAGAGCCGTCGGCGGGAGATCTAAGGAGCAGTTCTTC. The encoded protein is CSARAVGGRSKEQFF.

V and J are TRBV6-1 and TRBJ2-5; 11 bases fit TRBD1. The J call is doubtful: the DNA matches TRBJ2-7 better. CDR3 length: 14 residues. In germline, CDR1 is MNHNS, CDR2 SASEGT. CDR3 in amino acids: CASSGTGGVGEQYF. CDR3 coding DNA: TGTGCCTCGTCCGGGACAGGGGGAGTCGGCGAGCAGTACTTC.

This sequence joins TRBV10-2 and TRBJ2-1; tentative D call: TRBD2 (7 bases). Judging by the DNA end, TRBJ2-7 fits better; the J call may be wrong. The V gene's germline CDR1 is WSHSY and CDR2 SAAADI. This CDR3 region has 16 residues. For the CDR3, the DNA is TGCGCCAGCAGCAGGGCGGGGGCGAGCTCCTACAATGAGCAGTACTTC. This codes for CASSRAGASSYNEQYF.

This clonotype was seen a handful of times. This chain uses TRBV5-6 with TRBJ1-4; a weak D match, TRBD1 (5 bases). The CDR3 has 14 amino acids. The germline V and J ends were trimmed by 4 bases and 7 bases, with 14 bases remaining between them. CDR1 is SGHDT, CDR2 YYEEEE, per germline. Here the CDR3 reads CASSTGTGREKLFF. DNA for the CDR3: TGTGCCAGCAGCACGGGTACGGGGCGTGAAAAACTGTTTTTT.

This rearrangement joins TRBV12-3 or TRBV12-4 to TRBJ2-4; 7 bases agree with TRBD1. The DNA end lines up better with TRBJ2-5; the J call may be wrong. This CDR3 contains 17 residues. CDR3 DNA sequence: TGTGCCAGCAGCTTATCCGAGGGGGCGAGATCCCAAGAGACCCAGTACTTC. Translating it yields CASSLSEGARSQETQYF.

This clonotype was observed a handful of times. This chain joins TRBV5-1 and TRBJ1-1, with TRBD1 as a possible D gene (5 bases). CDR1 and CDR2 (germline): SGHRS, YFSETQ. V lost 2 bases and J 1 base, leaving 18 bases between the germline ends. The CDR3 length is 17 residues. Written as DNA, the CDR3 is TGCGCCAGCAGCTTTTGGAGTCCGGGACGCCGGAACACTGAAGCTTTCTTT. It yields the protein CASSFWSPGRRNTEAFF.